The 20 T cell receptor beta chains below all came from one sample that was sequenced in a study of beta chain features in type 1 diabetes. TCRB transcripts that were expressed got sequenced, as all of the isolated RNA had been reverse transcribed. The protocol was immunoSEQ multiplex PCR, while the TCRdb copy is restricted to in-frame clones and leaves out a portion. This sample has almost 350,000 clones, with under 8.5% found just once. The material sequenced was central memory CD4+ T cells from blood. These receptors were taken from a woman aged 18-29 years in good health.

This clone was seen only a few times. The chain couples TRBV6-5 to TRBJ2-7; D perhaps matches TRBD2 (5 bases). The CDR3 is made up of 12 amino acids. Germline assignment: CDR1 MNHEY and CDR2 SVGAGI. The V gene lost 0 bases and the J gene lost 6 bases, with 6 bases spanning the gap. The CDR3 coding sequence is TGTGCCAGCAGTTACTCCCGGGGCGAGCAGTACTTC. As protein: CASSYSRGEQYF.

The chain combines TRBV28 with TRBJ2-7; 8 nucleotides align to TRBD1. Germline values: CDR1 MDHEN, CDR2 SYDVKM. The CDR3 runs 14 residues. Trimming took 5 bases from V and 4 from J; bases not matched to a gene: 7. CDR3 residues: CASSETGVEYEQYF. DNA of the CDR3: TGTGCCAGCAGTGAGACAGGGGTCGAATACGAGCAGTACTTC.

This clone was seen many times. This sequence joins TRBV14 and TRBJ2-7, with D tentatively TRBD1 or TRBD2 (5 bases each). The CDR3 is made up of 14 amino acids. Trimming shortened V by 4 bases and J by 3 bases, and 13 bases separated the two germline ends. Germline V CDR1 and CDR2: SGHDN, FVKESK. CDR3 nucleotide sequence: TGTGCCAGCAGCCGTGGGGGTCCCTACTACGAGCAGTACTTC. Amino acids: CASSRGGPYYEQYF.

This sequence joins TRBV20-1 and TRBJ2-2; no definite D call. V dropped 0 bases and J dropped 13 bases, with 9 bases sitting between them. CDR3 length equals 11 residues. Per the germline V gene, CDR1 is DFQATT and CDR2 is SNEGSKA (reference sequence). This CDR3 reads CSAREGFMLFF. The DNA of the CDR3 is TGCAGTGCTAGAGAGGGATTTATGCTGTTTTTT.

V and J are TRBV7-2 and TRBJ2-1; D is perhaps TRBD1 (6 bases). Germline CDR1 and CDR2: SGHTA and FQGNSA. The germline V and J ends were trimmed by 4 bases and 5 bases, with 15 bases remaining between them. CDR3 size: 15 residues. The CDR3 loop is CASSSTGTTHNEQFF. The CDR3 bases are TGTGCCAGCAGCTCAACAGGGACAACCCACAATGAGCAGTTCTTC.

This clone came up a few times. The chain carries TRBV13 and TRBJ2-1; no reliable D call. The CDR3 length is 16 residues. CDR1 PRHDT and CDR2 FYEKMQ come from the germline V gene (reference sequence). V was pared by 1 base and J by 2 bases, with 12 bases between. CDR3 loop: CASSLVVWGPYNEQFF. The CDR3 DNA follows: TGTGCCAGCAGCTTAGTCGTCTGGGGTCCCTACAATGAGCAGTTCTTC.

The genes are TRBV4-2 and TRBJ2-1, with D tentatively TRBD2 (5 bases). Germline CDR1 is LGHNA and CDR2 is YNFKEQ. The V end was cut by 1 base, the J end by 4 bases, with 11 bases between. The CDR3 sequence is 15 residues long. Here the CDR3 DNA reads TGTGCCAGCAGCCAAGGGAGGAATCAATACAATGAGCAGTTCTTC. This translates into CASSQGRNQYNEQFF.

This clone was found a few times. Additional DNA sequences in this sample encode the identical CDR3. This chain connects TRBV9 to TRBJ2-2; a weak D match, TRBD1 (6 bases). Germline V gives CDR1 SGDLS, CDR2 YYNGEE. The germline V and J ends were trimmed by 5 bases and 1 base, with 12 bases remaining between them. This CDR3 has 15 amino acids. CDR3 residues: CASSLEGQNTGELFF. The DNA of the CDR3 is TGTGCCAGCAGTTTAGAGGGACAGAACACCGGGGAGCTGTTTTTT.

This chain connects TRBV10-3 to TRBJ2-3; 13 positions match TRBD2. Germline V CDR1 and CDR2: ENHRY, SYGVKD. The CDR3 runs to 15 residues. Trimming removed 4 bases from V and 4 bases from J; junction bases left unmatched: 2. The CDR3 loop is CAISGTSGSSDTQYF. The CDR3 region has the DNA TGTGCCATCAGTGGGACTAGCGGGAGTTCAGATACGCAGTATTTT.

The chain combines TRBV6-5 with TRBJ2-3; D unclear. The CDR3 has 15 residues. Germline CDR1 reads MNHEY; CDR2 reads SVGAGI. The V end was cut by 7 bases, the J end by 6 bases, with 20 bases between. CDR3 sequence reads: CASKERAPSLDTQYF. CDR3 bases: TGTGCCAGCAAGGAAAGGGCCCCTTCCTTGGATACGCAGTATTTT.

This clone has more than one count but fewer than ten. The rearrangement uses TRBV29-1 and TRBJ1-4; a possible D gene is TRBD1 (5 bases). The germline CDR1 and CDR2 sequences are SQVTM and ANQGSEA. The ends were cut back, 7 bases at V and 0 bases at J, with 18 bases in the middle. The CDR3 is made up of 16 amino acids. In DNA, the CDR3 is TGCAGCGCCAAACCGATTACAGGTGCAACTAATGAAAAACTGTTTTTT. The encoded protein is CSAKPITGATNEKLFF.

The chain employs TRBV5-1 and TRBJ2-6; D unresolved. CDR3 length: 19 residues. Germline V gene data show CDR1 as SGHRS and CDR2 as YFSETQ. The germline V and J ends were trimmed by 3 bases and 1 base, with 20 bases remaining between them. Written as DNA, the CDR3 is TGCGCCAGCAGCTCCATTCCCTACGGCATCTCATCTGGGGCCAACGTCCTGACTTTC. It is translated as CASSSIPYGISSGANVLTF.

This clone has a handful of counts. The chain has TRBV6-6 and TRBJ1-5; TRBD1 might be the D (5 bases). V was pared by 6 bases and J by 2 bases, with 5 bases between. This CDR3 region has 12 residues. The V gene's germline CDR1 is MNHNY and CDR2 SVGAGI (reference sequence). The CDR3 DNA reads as TGTGCCAGCAGAGGGGGCAATCAGCCCCAGCATTTT. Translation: CASRGGNQPQHF.

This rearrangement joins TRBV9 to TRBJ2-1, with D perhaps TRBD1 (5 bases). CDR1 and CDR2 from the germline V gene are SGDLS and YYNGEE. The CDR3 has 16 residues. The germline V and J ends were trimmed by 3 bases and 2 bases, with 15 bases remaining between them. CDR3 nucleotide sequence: TGTGCCAGCAGCGCCGATACAGGTACCGCCTACAATGAGCAGTTCTTC. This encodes CASSADTGTAYNEQFF.

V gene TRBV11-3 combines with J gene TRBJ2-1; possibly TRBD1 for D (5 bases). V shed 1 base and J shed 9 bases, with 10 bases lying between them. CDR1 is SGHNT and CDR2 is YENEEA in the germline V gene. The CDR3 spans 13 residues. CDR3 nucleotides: TGTGCCAGCAGCTTAGGGTCCCAGGGTGAGCAGTTCTTC. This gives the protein CASSLGSQGEQFF.

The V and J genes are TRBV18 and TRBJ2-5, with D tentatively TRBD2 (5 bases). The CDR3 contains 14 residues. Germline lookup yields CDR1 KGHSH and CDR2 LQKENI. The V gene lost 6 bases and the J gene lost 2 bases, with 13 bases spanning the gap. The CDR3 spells CASSRGGWQETQYF. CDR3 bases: TGTGCCAGCTCCCGAGGAGGATGGCAAGAGACCCAGTACTTC.

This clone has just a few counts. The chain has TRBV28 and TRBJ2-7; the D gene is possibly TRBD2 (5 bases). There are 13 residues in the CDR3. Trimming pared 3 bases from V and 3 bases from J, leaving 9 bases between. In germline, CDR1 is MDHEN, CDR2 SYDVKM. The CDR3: CASSFLGSYEQYF. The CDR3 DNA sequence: TGTGCCAGCAGTTTTTTAGGGAGCTACGAGCAGTACTTC.

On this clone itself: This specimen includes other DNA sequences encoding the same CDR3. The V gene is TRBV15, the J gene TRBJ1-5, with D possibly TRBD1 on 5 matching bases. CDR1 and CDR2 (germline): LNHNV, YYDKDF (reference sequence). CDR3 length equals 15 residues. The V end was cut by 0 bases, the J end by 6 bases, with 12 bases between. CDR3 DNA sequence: TGTGCCACCAGCAGAGATCGGGGGTTTGGTCAGCCCCAGCATTTT. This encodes CATSRDRGFGQPQHF.

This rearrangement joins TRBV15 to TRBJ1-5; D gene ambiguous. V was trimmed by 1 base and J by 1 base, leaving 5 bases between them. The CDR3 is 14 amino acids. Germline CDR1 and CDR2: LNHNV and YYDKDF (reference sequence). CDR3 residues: CATSRVGSNQPQHF. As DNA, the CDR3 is TGTGCCACCAGCAGAGTGGGGAGCAATCAGCCCCAGCATTTT.

CDR3 region: CASSFTGNEQFF. DNA of the CDR3: TGTGCCAGCTCATTTACAGGAAATGAGCAGTTCTTC. The J gene is TRBJ2-1, the V gene TRBV18, with D possibly matching TRBD1 (5 bases). CDR3 length equals 12 residues. CDR1 is KGHSH, CDR2 LQKENI, per germline. Trimming took 5 bases from V and 7 from J, leaving 9 bases between them.